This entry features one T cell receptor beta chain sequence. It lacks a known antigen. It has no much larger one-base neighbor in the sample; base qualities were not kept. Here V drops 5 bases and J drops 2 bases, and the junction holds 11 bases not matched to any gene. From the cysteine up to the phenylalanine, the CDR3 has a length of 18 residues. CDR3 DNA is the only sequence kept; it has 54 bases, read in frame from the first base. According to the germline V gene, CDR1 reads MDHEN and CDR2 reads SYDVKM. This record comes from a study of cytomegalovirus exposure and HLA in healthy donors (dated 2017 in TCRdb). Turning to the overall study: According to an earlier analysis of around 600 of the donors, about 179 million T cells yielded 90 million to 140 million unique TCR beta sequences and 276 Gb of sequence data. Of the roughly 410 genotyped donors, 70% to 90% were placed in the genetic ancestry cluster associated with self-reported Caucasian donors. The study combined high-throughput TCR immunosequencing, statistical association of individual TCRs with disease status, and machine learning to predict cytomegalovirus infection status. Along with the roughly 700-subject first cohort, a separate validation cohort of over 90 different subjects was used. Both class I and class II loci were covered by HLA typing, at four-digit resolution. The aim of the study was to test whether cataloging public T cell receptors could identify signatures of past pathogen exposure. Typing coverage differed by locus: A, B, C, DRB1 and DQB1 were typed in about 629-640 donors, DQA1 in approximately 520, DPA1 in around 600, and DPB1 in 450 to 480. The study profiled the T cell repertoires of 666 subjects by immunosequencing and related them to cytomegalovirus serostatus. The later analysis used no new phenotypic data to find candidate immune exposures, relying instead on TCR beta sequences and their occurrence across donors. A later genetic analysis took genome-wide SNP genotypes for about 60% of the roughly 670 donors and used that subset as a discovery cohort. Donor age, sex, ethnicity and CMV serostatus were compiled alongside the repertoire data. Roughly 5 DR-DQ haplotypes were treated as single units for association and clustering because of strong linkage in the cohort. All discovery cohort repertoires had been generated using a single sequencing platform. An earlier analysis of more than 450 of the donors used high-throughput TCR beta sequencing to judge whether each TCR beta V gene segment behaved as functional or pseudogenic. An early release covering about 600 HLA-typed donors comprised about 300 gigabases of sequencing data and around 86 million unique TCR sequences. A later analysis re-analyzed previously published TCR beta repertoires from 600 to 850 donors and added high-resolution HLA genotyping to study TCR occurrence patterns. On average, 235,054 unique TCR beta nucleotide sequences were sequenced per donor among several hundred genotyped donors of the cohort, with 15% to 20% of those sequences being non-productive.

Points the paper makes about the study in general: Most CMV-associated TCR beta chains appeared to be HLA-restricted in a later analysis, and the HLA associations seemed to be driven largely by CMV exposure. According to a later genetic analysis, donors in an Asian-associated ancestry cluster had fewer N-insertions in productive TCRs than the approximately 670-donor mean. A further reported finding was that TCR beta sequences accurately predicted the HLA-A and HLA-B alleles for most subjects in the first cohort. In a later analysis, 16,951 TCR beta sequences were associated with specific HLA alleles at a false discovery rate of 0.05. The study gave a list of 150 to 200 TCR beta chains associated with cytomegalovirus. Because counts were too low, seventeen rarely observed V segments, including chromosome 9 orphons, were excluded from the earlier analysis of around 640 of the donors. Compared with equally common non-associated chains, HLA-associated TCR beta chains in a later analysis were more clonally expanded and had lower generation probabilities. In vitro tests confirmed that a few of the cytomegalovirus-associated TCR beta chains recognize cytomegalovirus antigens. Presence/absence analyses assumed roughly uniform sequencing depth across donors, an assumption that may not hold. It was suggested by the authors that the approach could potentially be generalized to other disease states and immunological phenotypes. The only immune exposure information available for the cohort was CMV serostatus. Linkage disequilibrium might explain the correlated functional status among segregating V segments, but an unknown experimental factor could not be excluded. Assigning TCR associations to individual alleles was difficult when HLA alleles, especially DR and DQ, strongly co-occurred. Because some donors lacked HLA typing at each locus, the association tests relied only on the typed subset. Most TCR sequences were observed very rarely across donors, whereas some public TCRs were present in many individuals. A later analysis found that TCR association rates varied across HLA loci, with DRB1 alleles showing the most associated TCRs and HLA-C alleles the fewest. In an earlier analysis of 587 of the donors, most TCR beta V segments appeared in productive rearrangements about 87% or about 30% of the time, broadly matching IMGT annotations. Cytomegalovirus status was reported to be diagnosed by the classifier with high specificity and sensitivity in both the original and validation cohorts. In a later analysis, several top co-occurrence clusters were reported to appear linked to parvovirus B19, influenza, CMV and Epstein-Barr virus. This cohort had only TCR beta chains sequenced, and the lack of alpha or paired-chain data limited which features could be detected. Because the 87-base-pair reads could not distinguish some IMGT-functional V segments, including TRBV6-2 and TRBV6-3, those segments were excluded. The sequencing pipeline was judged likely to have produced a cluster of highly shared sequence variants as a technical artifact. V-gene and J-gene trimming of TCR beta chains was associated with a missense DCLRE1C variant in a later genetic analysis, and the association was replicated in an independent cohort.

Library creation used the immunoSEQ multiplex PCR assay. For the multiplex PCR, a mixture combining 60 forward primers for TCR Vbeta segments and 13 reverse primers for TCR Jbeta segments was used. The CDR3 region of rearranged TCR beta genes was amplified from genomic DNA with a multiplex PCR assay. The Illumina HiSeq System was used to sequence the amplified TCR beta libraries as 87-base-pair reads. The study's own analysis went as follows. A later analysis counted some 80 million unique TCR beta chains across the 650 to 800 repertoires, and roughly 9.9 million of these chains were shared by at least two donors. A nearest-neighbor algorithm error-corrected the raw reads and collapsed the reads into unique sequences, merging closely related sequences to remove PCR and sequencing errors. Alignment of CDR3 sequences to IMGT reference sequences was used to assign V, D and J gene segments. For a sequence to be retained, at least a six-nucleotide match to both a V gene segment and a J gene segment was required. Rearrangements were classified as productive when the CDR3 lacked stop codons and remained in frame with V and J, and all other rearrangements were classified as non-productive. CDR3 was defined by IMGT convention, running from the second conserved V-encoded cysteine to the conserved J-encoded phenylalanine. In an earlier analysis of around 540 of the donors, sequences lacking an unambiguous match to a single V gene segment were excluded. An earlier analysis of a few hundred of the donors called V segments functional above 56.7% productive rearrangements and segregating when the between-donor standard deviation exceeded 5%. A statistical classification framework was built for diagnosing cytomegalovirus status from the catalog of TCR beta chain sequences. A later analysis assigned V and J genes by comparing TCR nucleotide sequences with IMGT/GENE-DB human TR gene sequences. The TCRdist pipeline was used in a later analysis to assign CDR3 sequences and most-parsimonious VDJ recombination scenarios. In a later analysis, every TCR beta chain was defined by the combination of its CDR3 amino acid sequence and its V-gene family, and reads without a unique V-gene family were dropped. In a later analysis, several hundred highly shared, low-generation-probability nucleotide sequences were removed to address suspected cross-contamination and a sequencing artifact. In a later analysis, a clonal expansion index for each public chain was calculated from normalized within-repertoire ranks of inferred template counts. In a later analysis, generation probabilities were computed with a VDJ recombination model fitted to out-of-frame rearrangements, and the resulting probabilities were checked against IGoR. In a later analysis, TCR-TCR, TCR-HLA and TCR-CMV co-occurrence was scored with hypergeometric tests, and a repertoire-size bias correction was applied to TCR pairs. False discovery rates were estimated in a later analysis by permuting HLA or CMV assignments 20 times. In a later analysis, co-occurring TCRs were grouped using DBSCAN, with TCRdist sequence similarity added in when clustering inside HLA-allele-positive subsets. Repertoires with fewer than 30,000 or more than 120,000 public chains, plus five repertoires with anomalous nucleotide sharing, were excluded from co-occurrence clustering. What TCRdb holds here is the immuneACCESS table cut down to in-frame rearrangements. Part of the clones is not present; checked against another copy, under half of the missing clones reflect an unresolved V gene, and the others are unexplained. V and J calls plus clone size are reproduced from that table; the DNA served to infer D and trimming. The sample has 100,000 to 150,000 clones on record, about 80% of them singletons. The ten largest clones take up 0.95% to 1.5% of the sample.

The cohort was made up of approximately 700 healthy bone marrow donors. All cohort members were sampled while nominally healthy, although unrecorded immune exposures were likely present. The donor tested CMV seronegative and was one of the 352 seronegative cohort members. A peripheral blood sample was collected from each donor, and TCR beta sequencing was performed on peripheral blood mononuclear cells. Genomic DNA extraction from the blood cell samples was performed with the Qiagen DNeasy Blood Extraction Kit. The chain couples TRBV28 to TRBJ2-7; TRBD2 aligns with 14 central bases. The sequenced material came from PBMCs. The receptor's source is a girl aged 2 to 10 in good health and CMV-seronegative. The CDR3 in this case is CASSPPRTSGRPTYEQYF. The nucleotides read TGTGCCAGCAGTCCCCCTCGGACTAGCGGGAGGCCTACCTACGAGCAGTACTTC.